This T cell receptor beta chain originates from a study of blood T cell repertoires in COVID-19 (dated by TCRdb to the early 2020s). Some background on the complete study: Collaborator samples came from the United States, Italy and Spain and covered acute and convalescent phases of COVID-19. Deeply sampled blood TCRbeta repertoires from subjects exposed to, actively infected with, or recovered from COVID-19 were included in the dataset. The samples were drawn from two sources: the first 160 participants of the ongoing ImmuneRACE study, and 1,254 subjects contributed by 6 global collaborators. HLA class I and class II types, where available, came from metadata supplied by the sample provider rather than from assay-based typing. A freely available public database, intended as a resource for researchers studying the immune response to SARS-CoV-2, is where the repertoires were released. The material from the prospective study consisted of cDNA or gDNA derived from T cells, B-cell-depleted T cells, or PBMCs. The sample metadata nearly always contained a de-identified subject ID, COVID-19 status, age in years and sex.

Between the V and J ends, shortened by 6 bases and 10 bases respectively, the junction contains 33 bases. The CDR3 contains 18 residues, cysteine and phenylalanine counted. Only the CDR3 DNA stays, 54 bases, in frame from base 1. From a lookup of the germline V gene (reference sequence), CDR1 and CDR2 are MNHEY and SMNVEV. What the study reported, not specific to this receptor: The amount of clinical and demographic metadata varied by source and participant and was provided uncurated.

Note on this clone: The antigen it recognizes is unknown. There are no base qualities to consult, and no much larger clone falls within one base.

Collaborating institutions collected whole blood in K2EDTA tubes following their own protocols. For TCRbeta analysis, collaborator samples were shipped as frozen whole blood, as isolated PBMCs, or as DNA extracted from either sample type. TCRbeta CDR3 regions were amplified from genomic DNA by means of the immunoSEQ Assay, a bias-controlled multiplex PCR. Turning to the authors' computational methods: The number of nucleated cells in each sample was estimated from the amplification of reference gene primers within the assay. To quantify the absolute abundance of each unique TCRbeta CDR3 rearrangement, sequence reads were collapsed and filtered. For each sample, productive Simpson clonality was calculated by taking the square root of Simpson's diversity index across productive rearrangements. TCRdb stores this immuneACCESS table with in-frame sequences only. Part of the clones is absent; in the studies checked, under half of the shortfall reflects unresolved V genes, and no reason is known for the rest. V and J calls and clone size follow that table, whereas D and trimming were derived from the DNA. This sample comprises under 200,000 clones, roughly four fifths of them detected only once. Clones ranked in the top ten supply 4.5% to 6.5% of the sample.

Specimen: peripheral blood. The V and J genes are TRBV27 and TRBJ2-5; TRBD1 is a weak D gene call, 6 bases matching. This clonotype was sampled from a woman in her 30s with acute or convalescent COVID-19. The CDR3 region has the sequence CASSPTPKQGPPGGGQYF. The nucleotide sequence is given as TGTGCCAGCAGCCCGACCCCCAAACAGGGTCCCCCCGGAGGTGGCCAGTACTTC.